Listed below are T cell receptor beta chains from one sample, sequenced in a study of response to subunit inactivated influenza vaccine. TCRdb re-analysed the RT-PCR reads in MiXCR, keeping a single row per CDR3 protein. This sample carries around 710,000 distinct CDR3 sequences, roughly 13% of them seen once, and the ten largest clones take 5.5% to 8%. The sequencing used PBMCs from blood, collected approximately 15 days before vaccination. Every receptor here comes from a man aged 50-60 years who received an inactivated influenza vaccine. Each CDR3 is given with its conserved first and last residue. D genes are given only for firm matches. Clone size is stated in some rows and not others, as once, few, many or a class when expanded.

TRBV12-3/TRBV12-4,few,NA,TRBJ1-2,CASRYLGGYTF,TGTGCCAGCAGGTACCTGGGTGGCTACACCTTC
TRBV7-8,NA,NA,TRBJ1-1,CASSPASEAFF,TGTGCCAGCAGCCCAGCCAGTGAAGCTTTCTTT
TRBV6-5,few,TRBD2,TRBJ2-7,CASSYSSPRLAGYEQYF,TGTGCCAGCAGTTACTCGAGCCCAAGACTAGCGGGGTACGAGCAGTACTTC
TRBV7-2,many,TRBD1,TRBJ1-1,CASSLAGTVNTEAFF,TGTGCCAGCAGCTTAGCGGGGACAGTAAACACTGAAGCTTTCTTT
TRBV19,few,TRBD1,TRBJ2-6,CASTPGTGTAGANVLTF,TGTGCCAGTACCCCCGGGACAGGAACCGCTGGGGCCAACGTCCTGACTTTC
TRBV15,few,NA,TRBJ2-3,CATSRDGSPGTDTQYF,TGTGCCACCAGCAGAGATGGGAGCCCGGGAACAGATACGCAGTATTTT
TRBV6-1,NA,NA,TRBJ2-7,CASTPASGGFSYEQYF,TGTGCCAGCACCCCCGCTTCTGGGGGTTTTTCCTACGAGCAGTACTTC
TRBV6-2/TRBV6-3,NA,TRBD2,TRBJ2-3,CASSYGGRASDTQYF,TGTGCCAGCAGTTACGGCGGGAGGGCGTCAGATACGCAGTATTTT
TRBV10-3,NA,NA,TRBJ2-6,CAIEASGANVLTF,TGTGCCATCGAAGCCTCTGGGGCCAACGTCCTGACTTTC
TRBV11-2,few,NA,TRBJ2-6,CASSLGHAGANVLTF,TGTGCCAGCAGCTTAGGACACGCTGGGGCCAACGTCCTGACTTTC
TRBV5-1,few,NA,TRBJ2-5,CASSLFGGQIGKTQYF,TGCGCCAGCAGCTTGTTCGGCGGACAGATCGGGAAGACCCAGTACTTC
TRBV6-6,few,NA,TRBJ2-2,CASSYLVTGELFF,TGTGCCAGCAGTTACCTTGTCACCGGGGAGCTGTTTTTT
TRBV28,NA,TRBD1,TRBJ2-7,CASRGTGWGVSSYEQYF,TGTGCCAGCAGGGGGACAGGGTGGGGGGTCAGCTCCTACGAGCAGTACTTC
TRBV27,NA,NA,TRBJ2-7,CASSLSPPGAGFTLKVTQGLYF,TGTGCCAGCAGTTTATCCCCCCCCGGGGCCGGTTTCACGTTGAAGGTTACCCAGGGTCTGTACTTC
TRBV5-1,few,NA,TRBJ2-1,CASMKTGANEQFF,TGCGCCAGCATGAAGACCGGGGCCAATGAGCAGTTCTTC
TRBV6-5,many,NA,TRBJ1-2,CASSSRDGYGYTF,TGTGCCAGCAGTTCCAGGGACGGCTATGGCTACACCTTC
TRBV20-1,NA,NA,TRBJ2-3,CSARPTFGQGVYTQYF,TGCAGTGCTAGGCCCACCTTCGGACAAGGGGTTTATACGCAGTATTTT
TRBV6-2/TRBV6-3,NA,TRBD2,TRBJ2-4,CASSWSGATAKNIQYF,TGTGCCAGCAGTTGGAGCGGGGCGACAGCCAAAAACATTCAGTACTTC
TRBV29-1,few,TRBD1,TRBJ1-1,CSVSQGARNTEAFF,TGCAGCGTCTCACAGGGGGCGAGGAACACTGAAGCTTTCTTT
TRBV6-5,NA,NA,TRBJ2-3,CASSSQGPRTDTQYF,TGTGCCAGCAGTTCGCAGGGCCCACGCACAGATACGCAGTATTTT
TRBV3-1,NA,NA,TRBJ2-6,CASSLSDSGANVLTF,TGTGCCAGCAGCCTGAGCGACTCTGGGGCCAACGTCCTGACTTTC
TRBV2,NA,NA,TRBJ1-5,CARSLRKAGKEGSNQPQHF,TGTGCCCGCAGTTTAAGGAAGGCAGGGAAGGAAGGTAGCAATCAGCCCCAGCATTTT
TRBV6-1,few,TRBD1,TRBJ2-1,CASSEGQGTYNEQFF,TGTGCCAGCAGTGAAGGACAGGGGACCTACAATGAGCAGTTCTTC
TRBV5-6,NA,NA,TRBJ2-3,CASGPERSDTQYF,TGTGCCAGCGGCCCGGAGCGCTCAGATACGCAGTATTTT